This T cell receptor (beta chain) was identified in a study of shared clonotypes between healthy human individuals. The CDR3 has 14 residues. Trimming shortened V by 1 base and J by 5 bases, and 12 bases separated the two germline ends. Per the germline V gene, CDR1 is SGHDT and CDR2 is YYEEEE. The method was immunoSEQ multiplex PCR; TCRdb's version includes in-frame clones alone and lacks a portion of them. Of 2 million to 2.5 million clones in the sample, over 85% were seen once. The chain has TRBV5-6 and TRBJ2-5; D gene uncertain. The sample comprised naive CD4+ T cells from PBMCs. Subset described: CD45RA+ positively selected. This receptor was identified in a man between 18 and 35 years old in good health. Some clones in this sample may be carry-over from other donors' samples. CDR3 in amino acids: CASSLFQPPETQYF. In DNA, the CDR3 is TGTGCCAGCAGCTTGTTCCAGCCCCCCGAGACCCAGTACTTC.